The TCR beta chain described here comes from a study of shared clonotypes between healthy human individuals (dated by TCRdb to 2018 to 2020). For context, the study as a whole: Two women and a few men aged 18 to 49 years were included in the cohort. Per donor, three plates each were used for CD4 naive and CD4 memory, two for CD8 naive, and one for CD8 memory. To estimate repertoire size and how much clonotype sharing occurs between individuals, the study deeply sequenced the blood TCR repertoires of several healthy adults. Different laboratories and diverse techniques were used to prepare libraries and sequence TCR repertoires, to increase sequencing depth and limit assay-specific biases. Each donor's leukapheresis produced roughly between about 0.8 and 8.9 billion PBMCs.

This clone was observed a single time. No antigen is known for it. Nothing much larger sits one base from this clone, and base qualities are not available. What the work shows at the level of the full study, not this receptor alone: Compared with non-shared clonotypes, clonotypes shared by all four sorted-subset donors had higher generation probabilities. Sampling was restricted to blood, and TCR repertoires in tissues likely differ from the TCR repertoires found in blood. Estimated clonotype richness was generally larger for naive than for memory subsets. Even with the large sequencing depth, rarefaction of the sorted-subset datasets indicated that sequencing was incomplete. Because the study included only a small number of donors, the genetic and exposure-history diversity represented was limited. Around 5% of naive CD4, 3.5% of naive CD8, around 2.3% of memory CD4, and less than 0.45% of memory CD8 clonotypes were shared across several donors. Pairwise subsampling led to the expectation that sequencing depth would affect the degree of clonotype sharing among donors.

Healthy HIV-negative adults with no recently reported acute infections or vaccinations were included as donors. All donors were Caucasian adults living in Nashville, Tennessee, USA. Magnetic negative selection was used to enrich CD4+ T cells, after which naive cells were positively selected on CD45RA and the negative fraction became the memory subset. Blood was collected by leukapheresis, and PBMCs were isolated by Ficoll-Histopaque density gradient centrifugation and then cryopreserved in liquid nitrogen vapor phase. Analytical flow cytometry was used to check the purity and quantity of each magnetically sorted T cell population. Each sorted fraction had its genomic DNA isolated and then quantified by UV absorbance on a Nanodrop 2000c. Compared with germline, V lacks 5 bases and J lacks 6 bases; bases without a gene match: 10. Via the germline V gene (reference sequence), CDR1 is MNHNY and CDR2 SVGAGI. The CDR3 goes from the cysteine to the phenylalanine over 16 residues. CDR3 DNA is the only sequence kept; it has 48 bases, read in frame from the first base.

TCR CDR3 regions were amplified from genomic DNA by multiplex PCR using the deep immunoSEQ assay. Extracted genomic DNA from each cell subset was spread evenly across all wells of several immunoSEQ 96-well plates, with each plate serving as a replicate. For sorted subsets, roughly 0.2 ug genomic DNA, equal to tens of thousands of T cell genomes, was loaded into each replicate PCR. The purified libraries were quantified using a Qubit 3.0 fluorometer, sized with a Bioanalyzer 2100, and then quantified again using the KAPA Library Quantification kit. A separate single-read 150-cycle Illumina NextSeq 550 flow cell was used to sequence each immunoSEQ 96-well plate. The paper's data handling went like this. Because the immunoSEQ output included only junctional sequences and no quality scores, the filtering could not be the same as the filtering used for full-length reads. Sequences were annotated with PyIR, a Python wrapper for IgBLAST v1.9, and V/J genes and CDR3 were assigned using IMGT germline references. Any read was removed if the V/J assignment was weak (E-value above 1e-6), the CDR3 was missing, or the read contained stop codons, out-of-frame junctions, or ambiguous translated residues. V3J clonotypes were defined as sequences sharing an identical inferred V gene, J gene, and CDR3 amino acid sequence. Percentage overlap between repertoires was calculated by dividing the number of shared unique clonotypes by the size of the smaller repertoire. RTK rarefaction, the Chao1 estimator, and Recon v2.1 estimates of unobserved clonotypes were used to assess repertoire richness. For all TCRbeta clonotypes obtained by the gDNA method from several donors, generation probabilities were computed with OLGA. TCRdb took over this immuneACCESS table, retaining in-frame rearrangements with V and J assigned. Such tables are incomplete; in checked studies, under half of the missing clones stem from an unresolved V gene, and the remainder is unexplained. That table furnishes V, J and clone size, whereas the DNA furnished D and trimming. Recorded for this sample are hundreds of thousands of clones; roughly 70% of them occurred a single time. 1.7% of the sample lies in the top ten.

The TCR sequence derives from a woman aged 25-40 years in good health. The sample consisted of memory CD4+ T cells sorted from blood. This specimen's cell subset or site label, per the study, means: CD45RA-negative fraction. Rearrangement joined TRBV6-6 to TRBJ2-3; 11 nucleotides in the junction match TRBD1. For the CDR3, the sequence is CASSVPGTGGVDTQYF. In nucleotides, the sequence is TGTGCCAGCAGTGTACCCGGGACAGGGGGGGTGGATACGCAGTATTTT.